This T cell receptor (beta chain) is from a study of blood T cell repertoires in COVID-19. Study information: Samples representing acute and convalescent COVID-19 were sourced from the United States, Italy and Spain. PBMCs, B-cell-depleted T cells, or T cells provided the cDNA or gDNA that made up the material.

Trimming removed 3 bases from V and 6 bases from J, with 3 bases in between. The CDR3 covers 11 residues. Germline values: CDR1 LGHDT, CDR2 YNNKEL (reference sequence). This clone has ten or more counts. Original methodology: Amplification of reference gene primers provided the estimated nucleated cell counts. Here immunoSEQ multiplex PCR was the method, and the copy in TCRdb shows in-frame clones only, minus some. That table furnishes V, J and clone size, whereas the DNA furnished D and trimming. The data show roughly 280,000 clones, 70% to 90% seen once. The source of this sequence is a woman in her sixties or seventies with acute or convalescent COVID-19. The J gene is TRBJ1-3, the V gene TRBV3-1 (or the pseudogene TRBV3-2); D remains ambiguous. The specimen was peripheral blood. The CDR3 is CASSHKNTIYF. In nucleotides, the CDR3 is TGTGCCAGCAGCCACAAAAACACCATATATTTT.